The T cell receptor (beta chain) described here comes from a study of T-cell reconstitution after alpha-beta-depleted transplantation in children. Researchers prepared the TCRbeta library using unique molecular identifiers, the study reports. TCRdb analysed the PCR reads with MiXCR anew, one entry per CDR3 protein. The sample lists 90,000 to 150,000 distinct CDR3 sequences; roughly 23% were seen once. V was pared by 10 bases and J by 2 bases, with 5 bases of the junction left unmatched. From germline, CDR1 is ENHRY and CDR2 SYGVKD. The CDR3 has 13 amino acids. The chain joins TRBV10-3 to TRBJ2-1; 7 bases are a match to TRBD2. Sequenced here: PBMCs, mostly from graft donor cells, sampled 180 days after TCRalphabeta/CD19-depleted stem cell transplant. The sequence was obtained from a male patient between 2 and 10 years old who had a stem cell transplant for chronic granulomatous disease, so the T cells may come from the graft donor. The CDR3 loop reads CATLAETYNEQFF. The CDR3 DNA reads TGTGCCACCCTAGCGGAGACCTACAATGAGCAGTTCTTC.